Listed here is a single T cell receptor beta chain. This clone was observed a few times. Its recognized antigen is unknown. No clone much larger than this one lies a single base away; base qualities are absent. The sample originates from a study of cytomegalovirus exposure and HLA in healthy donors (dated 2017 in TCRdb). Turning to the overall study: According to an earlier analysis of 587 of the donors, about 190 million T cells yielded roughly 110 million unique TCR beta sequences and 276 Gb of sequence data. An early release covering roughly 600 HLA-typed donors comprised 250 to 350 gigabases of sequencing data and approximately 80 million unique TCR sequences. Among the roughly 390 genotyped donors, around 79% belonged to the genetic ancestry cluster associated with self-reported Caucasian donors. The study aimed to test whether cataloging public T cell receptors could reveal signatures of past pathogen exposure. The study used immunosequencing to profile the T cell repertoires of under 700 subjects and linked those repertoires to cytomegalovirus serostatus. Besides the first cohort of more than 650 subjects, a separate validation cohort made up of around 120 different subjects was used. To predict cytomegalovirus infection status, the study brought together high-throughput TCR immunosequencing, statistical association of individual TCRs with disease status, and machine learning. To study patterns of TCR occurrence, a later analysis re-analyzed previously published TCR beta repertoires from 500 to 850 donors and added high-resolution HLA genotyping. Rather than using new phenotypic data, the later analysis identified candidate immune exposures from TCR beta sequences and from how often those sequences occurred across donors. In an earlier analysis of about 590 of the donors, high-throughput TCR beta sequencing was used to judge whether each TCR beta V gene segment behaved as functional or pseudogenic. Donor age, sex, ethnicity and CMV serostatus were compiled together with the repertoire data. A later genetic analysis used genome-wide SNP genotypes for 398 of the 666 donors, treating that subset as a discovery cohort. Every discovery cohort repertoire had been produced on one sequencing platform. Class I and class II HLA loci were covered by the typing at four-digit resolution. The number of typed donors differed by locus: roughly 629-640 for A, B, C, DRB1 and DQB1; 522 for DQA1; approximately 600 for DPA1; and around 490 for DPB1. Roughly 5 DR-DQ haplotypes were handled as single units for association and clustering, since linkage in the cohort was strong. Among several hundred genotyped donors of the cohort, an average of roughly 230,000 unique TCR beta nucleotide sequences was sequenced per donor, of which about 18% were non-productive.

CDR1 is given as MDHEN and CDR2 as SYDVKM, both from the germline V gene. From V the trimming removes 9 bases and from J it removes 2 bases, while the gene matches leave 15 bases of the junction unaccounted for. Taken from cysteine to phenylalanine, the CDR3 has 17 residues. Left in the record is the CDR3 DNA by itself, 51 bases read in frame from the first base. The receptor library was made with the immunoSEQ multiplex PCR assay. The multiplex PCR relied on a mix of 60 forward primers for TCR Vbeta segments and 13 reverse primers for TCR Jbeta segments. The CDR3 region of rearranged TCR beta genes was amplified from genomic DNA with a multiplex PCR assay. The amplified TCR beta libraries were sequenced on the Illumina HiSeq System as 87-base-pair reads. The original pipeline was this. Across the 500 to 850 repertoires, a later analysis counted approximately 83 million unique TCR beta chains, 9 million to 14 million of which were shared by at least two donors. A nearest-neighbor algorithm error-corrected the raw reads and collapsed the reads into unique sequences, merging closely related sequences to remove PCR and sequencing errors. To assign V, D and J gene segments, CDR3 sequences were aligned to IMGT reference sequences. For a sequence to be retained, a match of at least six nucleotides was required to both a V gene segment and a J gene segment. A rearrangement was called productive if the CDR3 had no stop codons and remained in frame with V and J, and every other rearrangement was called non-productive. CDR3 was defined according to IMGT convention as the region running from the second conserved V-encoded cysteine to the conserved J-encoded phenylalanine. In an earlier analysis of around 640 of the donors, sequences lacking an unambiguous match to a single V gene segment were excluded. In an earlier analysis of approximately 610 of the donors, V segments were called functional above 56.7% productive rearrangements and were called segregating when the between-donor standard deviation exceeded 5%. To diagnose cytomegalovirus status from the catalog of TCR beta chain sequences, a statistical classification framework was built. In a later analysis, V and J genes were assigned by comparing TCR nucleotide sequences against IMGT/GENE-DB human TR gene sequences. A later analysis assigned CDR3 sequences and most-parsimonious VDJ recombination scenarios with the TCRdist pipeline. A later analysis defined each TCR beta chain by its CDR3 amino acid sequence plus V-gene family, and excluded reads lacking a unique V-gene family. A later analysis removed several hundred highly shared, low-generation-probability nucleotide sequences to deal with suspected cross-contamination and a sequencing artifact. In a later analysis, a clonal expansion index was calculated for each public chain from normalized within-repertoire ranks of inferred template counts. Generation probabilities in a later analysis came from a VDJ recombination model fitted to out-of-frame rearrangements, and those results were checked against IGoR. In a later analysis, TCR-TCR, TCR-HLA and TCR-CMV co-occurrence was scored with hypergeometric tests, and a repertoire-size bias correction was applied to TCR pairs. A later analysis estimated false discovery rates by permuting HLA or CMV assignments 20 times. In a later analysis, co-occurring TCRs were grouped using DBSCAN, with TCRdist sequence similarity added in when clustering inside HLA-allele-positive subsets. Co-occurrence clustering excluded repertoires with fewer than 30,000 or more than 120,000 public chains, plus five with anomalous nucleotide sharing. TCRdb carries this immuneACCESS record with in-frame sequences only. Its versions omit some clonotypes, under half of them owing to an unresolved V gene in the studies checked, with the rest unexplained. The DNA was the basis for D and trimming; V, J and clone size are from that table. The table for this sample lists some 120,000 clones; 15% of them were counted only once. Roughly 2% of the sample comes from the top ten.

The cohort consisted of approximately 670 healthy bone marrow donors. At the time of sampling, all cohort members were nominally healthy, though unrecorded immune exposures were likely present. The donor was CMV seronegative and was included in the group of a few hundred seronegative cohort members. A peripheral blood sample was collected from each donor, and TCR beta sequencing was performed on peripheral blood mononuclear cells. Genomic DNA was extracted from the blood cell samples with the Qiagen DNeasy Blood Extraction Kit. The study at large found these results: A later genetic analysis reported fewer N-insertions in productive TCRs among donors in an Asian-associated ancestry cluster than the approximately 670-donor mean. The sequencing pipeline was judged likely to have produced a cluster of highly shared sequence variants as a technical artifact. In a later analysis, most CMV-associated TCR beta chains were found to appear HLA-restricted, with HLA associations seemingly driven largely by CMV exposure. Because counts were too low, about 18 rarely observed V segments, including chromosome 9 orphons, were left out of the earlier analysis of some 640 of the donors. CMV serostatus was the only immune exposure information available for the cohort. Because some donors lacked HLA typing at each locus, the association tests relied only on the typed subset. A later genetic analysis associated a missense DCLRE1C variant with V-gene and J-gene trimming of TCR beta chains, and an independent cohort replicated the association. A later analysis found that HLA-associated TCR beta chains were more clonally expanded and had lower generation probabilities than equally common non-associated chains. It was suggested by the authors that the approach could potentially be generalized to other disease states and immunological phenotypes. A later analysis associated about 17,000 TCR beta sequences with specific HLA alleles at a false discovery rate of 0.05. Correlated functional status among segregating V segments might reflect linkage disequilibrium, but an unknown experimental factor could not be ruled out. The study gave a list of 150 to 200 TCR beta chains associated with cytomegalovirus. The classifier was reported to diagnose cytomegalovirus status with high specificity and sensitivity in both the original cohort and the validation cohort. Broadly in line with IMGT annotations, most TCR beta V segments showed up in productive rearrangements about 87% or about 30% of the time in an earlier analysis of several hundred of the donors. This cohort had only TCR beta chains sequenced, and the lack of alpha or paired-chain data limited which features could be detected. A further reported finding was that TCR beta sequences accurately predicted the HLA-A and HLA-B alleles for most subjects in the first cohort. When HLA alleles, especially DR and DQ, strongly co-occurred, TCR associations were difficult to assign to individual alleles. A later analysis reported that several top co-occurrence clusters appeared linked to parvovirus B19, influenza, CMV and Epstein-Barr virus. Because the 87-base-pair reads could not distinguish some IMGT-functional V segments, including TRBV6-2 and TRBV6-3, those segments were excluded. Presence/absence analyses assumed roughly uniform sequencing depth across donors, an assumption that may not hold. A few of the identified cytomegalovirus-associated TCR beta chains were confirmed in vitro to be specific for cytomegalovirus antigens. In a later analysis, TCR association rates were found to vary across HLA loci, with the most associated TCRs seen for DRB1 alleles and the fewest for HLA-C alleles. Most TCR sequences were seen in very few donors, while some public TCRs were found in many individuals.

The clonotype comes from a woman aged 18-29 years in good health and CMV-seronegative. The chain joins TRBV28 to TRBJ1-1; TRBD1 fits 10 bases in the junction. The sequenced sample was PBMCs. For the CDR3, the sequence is CASINLGTGDRNTEAFF. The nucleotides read TGTGCCAGTATTAATCTTGGGACAGGGGACCGAAACACTGAAGCTTTCTTT.